These 30 T cell receptor beta chains were sequenced from one sample in a study. From the RT-PCR reads, TCRdb called clonotypes with MiXCR, one entry per CDR3 protein. The table has about 680,000 distinct CDR3 sequences, around 14% seen once. Input material: memory CD4+ T cells from blood. The source of these receptors is a female donor in good health, serving as a healthy control.

V usage is TRBV6-6 and J usage is TRBJ1-4, with 11 bases lining up with TRBD1. V shed 4 bases, J shed 4 bases, and the junction held 11 bases outside the gene matches. Germline V gene sequence: CDR1 MNHNY, CDR2 SVGAGI (reference sequence). The CDR3 sequence is 18 residues long. Written as DNA, the CDR3 is TGTGCCAGCAGTTCCCCATGGGGACAGGGGGTCCTTAATGAAAAACTGTTTTTT. Its protein is CASSSPWGQGVLNEKLFF.

The chain employs TRBV19 and TRBJ1-2; TRBD1 matches at 9 bases. The CDR3 is 15 amino acids. The J segment lost 6 bases and the V segment lost 3 bases, leaving 8 bases of the junction unmatched. The germline V gene has CDR1 LNHDA and CDR2 SQIVND (reference sequence). CDR3 loop: CASSIGMGTGNGYTF. CDR3 sequence (DNA): TGTGCCAGTAGTATTGGAATGGGGACAGGGAATGGCTACACCTTC. Full variable domain (remainder filled in from reference TRBV19 and TRBJ1-2): DGGITQSPKYLFRKEGQNVTLSCEQNLNHDAMYWYRQDPGQGLRLIYYSQIVNDFQKGDIAEGYSVSREKKESFPLTVTSAQKNPTAFYLCASSIGMGTGNGYTFGSGTRLTVV.

This clonotype was seen only a few times. This rearrangement joins TRBV20-1 to TRBJ2-6; D possibly corresponds to TRBD1 (5 bases). V was cut by 6 bases and J by 3 bases, with 18 bases left in between. Germline CDR1 reads DFQATT; CDR2 reads SNEGSKA (reference sequence). This CDR3 region has 16 residues. DNA for the CDR3: TGCAGTGCCTTACCTTGGCAGGGATATGGGGCCAACGTCCTGACTTTC. It yields the protein CSALPWQGYGANVLTF.

This rearrangement joins TRBV18 to TRBJ2-3; no clear D gene. V was clipped by 0 bases and J by 0 bases, with 4 bases between them. The CDR3 has 14 residues. The V gene's germline CDR1 is KGHSH and CDR2 LQKENI. CDR3 sequence: CASSPPESTDTQYF. In DNA, the CDR3 is TGTGCCAGCTCACCACCAGAGAGCACAGATACGCAGTATTTT. Supplemented by reference TRBV18 and TRBJ2-3, the full variable domain reads NAGVMQNPRHLVRRRGQEARLRCSPMKGHSHVYWYRQLPEEGLKFMVYLQKENIIDESGMPKERFSAEFPKEGPSILRIQQVVRGDSAAYFCASSPPESTDTQYFGPGTRLTVL.

Only a few counts were recorded for this clonotype. The rearrangement uses TRBV10-2 and TRBJ1-2; D gene ambiguous. This CDR3 is built from 12 residues. Germline-derived CDR1 and CDR2 are WSHSY and SAAADI. The V gene lost 3 bases and the J gene lost 5 bases, with 7 bases spanning the gap. CDR3 DNA sequence: TGCGCCAGCAGTGACCAGTTTTATGGCTACACCTTC. Protein product: CASSDQFYGYTF.

The chain carries TRBV18 and TRBJ1-2; D unclear. This CDR3 is built from 13 residues. CDR1 is KGHSH, CDR2 LQKENI, per germline. Trimming pared 5 bases from V and 2 bases from J, leaving 9 bases between. As DNA, the CDR3 is TGTGCCAGCTCAGCCGACGGAAACTATGGCTACACCTTC. Amino acids: CASSADGNYGYTF. The full variable domain, completed using reference TRBV18 and TRBJ1-2, is NAGVMQNPRHLVRRRGQEARLRCSPMKGHSHVYWYRQLPEEGLKFMVYLQKENIIDESGMPKERFSAEFPKEGPSILRIQQVVRGDSAAYFCASSADGNYGYTFGSGTRLTVV.

V usage is TRBV7-2 and J usage is TRBJ2-7, with D uncertain. CDR1 is SGHTA, CDR2 FQGNSA, per germline. The CDR3 runs 15 residues. Trimming took off 1 base at V and 6 bases at J, with 16 bases between the two ends. The CDR3 DNA sequence: TGTGCCAGCAGCTTAGTTCTTTCGGCCCTGGGCGAGCAGTACTTC. Amino acid sequence: CASSLVLSALGEQYF.

The chain joins TRBV11-3 to TRBJ1-1, with D uncertain. V was clipped by 3 bases and J by 7 bases, with 12 bases between them. Germline V gene lookup returns CDR1 SGHNT and CDR2 YENEEA. The CDR3 has 13 residues. CDR3 nucleotide sequence: TGTGCCAGCAGCTTGAGTGGGGATCGTGAAGCTTTCTTT. Protein: CASSLSGDREAFF.

V is TRBV20-1 and J is TRBJ2-3; possible D gene TRBD1, 6 bases. V gave up 3 bases and J gave up 6 bases, with 22 bases separating them. The CDR3 contains 16 residues. Germline V gene lookup returns CDR1 DFQATT and CDR2 SNEGSKA (reference sequence). This chain's CDR3 is CSASPVGTGSSDTQYF. CDR3 sequence (DNA): TGCAGTGCTAGTCCAGTCGGTACAGGGAGTTCGGATACGCAGTATTTT.

A few counts support this clonotype. CDR3 sequence (DNA): TGCGCCAGCAGCTTACAGGCGAGCTCCTACGAGCAGTACTTC. Its translation is CASSLQASSYEQYF. This chain links TRBV5-1 with TRBJ2-7; D is possibly TRBD1 (5 bases). Germline V lookup: CDR1 SGHRS, CDR2 YFSETQ. Deletions cut 2 bases from V and 0 bases from J, with 9 bases between. This CDR3 is 14 amino acids long.

The sample holds a few counts of this clonotype. The chain is built from TRBV5-5 and TRBJ2-1; the D is unclear. V lost 4 bases and J lost 7, with 12 bases in between. The CDR3 consists of 13 residues. CDR1 SGHKS and CDR2 YYEKEE come from the germline V gene (reference sequence). The CDR3 loop is CASSLSLWNEQFF. The CDR3 bases are TGTGCCAGCAGCCTATCCCTTTGGAATGAGCAGTTCTTC.

The sample holds a few counts of this clonotype. This rearrangement joins TRBV25-1 to TRBJ2-3; TRBD1 matches at 7 bases. Germline loops: CDR1 MGHDK, CDR2 SYGVNS. V shed 4 bases, J shed 0 bases, and the junction held 10 bases outside the gene matches. This CDR3 has 17 amino acids. CDR3 residues: CASSGQGVTRSTDTQYF. Here the CDR3 DNA reads TGTGCCAGCAGTGGGCAGGGGGTCACCCGTAGCACAGATACGCAGTATTTT. Variable domain in full (rest from reference TRBV25-1 and TRBJ2-3): EADIYQTPRYLVIGTGKKITLECSQTMGHDKMYWYQQDPGMELHLIHYSYGVNSTEKGDLSSESTVSRIRTEHFPLTLESARPSHTSQYLCASSGQGVTRSTDTQYFGPGTRLTVL.

This clonotype was observed a handful of times. The V call is TRBV2, the J call TRBJ2-5; TRBD2 agrees at 9 bases. The CDR3 consists of 14 residues. The germline CDR1 and CDR2 sequences are SNHLY and FYNNEI. V shed 3 bases and J 5 bases; nucleotides not matched to a gene: 4. The DNA for the CDR3 is TGTGCCAGCAGTGAGGGGCTAGCGGGGGAGACCCAGTACTTC. The encoded protein is CASSEGLAGETQYF.

This rearrangement joins TRBV28 to TRBJ2-7; the D is unclear. Per the germline V gene, CDR1 is MDHEN and CDR2 is SYDVKM. Trimming took off 5 bases at V and 6 bases at J, with 14 bases between the two ends. CDR3 size: 13 residues. DNA for the CDR3: TGTGCCAGCAGTACCCTGGAACCTCCCGAGCAGTACTTC. It translates to CASSTLEPPEQYF.

The chain is built from TRBV20-1 and TRBJ2-7, with 8 bases that match TRBD1. The junction had 16 bases not matched to a gene; V was cut back by 6 bases and J by 3 bases. This CDR3 contains 16 residues. Germline V gene lookup returns CDR1 DFQATT and CDR2 SNEGSKA (reference sequence). The CDR3 sequence is CSAPDGQGGLVYEQYF. The CDR3 DNA is TGCAGTGCCCCGGACGGACAGGGAGGCTTGGTCTACGAGCAGTACTTC.

The chain links TRBV7-3 to TRBJ2-2, with D maybe TRBD1 (6 bases). V lost 5 bases to trimming and J lost 2 bases, with 12 bases between them. Germline CDR1 reads SGHTA; CDR2 reads FQGTGA. The CDR3 spans 15 residues. The CDR3 spells CASSPWGQNTGELFF. CDR3 coding DNA: TGTGCCAGCAGCCCTTGGGGACAAAACACCGGGGAGCTGTTTTTT. Drawing the rest from reference TRBV7-3 and TRBJ2-2, the complete variable domain is GAGVSQTPSNKVTEKGKYVELRCDPISGHTALYWYRQSLGQGPEFLIYFQGTGAADDSGLPNDRFFAVRPEGSVSTLKIQRTERGDSAVYLCASSPWGQNTGELFFGEGSRLTVL.

This clonotype was recorded a few times. The rearrangement links TRBV24-1 to TRBJ2-2; D is ambiguous. Germline V lookup: CDR1 KGHDR, CDR2 SFDVKD. The CDR3 runs to 14 residues. Trimming removed 5 bases from V and 5 bases from J, with 11 bases in between. CDR3: CATSGWSGTGELFF. CDR3 bases: TGTGCCACCAGTGGTTGGTCCGGGACCGGGGAGCTGTTTTTT.

There are many counts of this clonotype. This rearrangement joins TRBV29-1 to TRBJ1-5, with D perhaps matching TRBD1 (6 bases). The V end was cut by 3 bases, the J end by 6 bases, with 9 bases between. This CDR3 comprises 12 residues. Germline V CDR1 and CDR2: SQVTM, ANQGSEA. This chain's CDR3 is CSVETQGQPQHF. The CDR3 DNA is TGCAGCGTTGAGACACAGGGTCAGCCCCAGCATTTT.

This chain connects TRBV20-1 to TRBJ2-7; 8 bases map to TRBD1. Germline V gene sequence: CDR1 DFQATT, CDR2 SNEGSKA (reference sequence). The CDR3 length is 16 residues. Unmatched junction bases numbered 17, after V lost 5 bases and J lost 5 bases. The CDR3 DNA sequence: TGCAGTGCTGTGACATCAACTGGACAGGGAACCAACGAGCAGTACTTC. Protein sequence: CSAVTSTGQGTNEQYF.

The genes are TRBV5-1 and TRBJ1-2, with no clear D. The ends were cut back, 2 bases at V and 1 base at J, with 9 bases in the middle. CDR3 length equals 14 residues. Germline values: CDR1 SGHRS, CDR2 YFSETQ. CDR3 in amino acids: CASSLSNLNYGYTF. CDR3 bases: TGCGCCAGCAGCTTAAGTAATCTTAACTATGGCTACACCTTC. The full variable domain, with the rest looked up from reference TRBV5-1 and TRBJ1-2, is KAGVTQTPRYLIKTRGQQVTLSCSPISGHRSVSWYQQTPGQGLQFLFEYFSETQRNKGNFPGRFSGRQFSNSRSEMNVSTLELGDSALYLCASSLSNLNYGYTFGSGTRLTVV.

The chain employs TRBV4-2 and TRBJ2-1, with D possibly matching TRBD2 (6 bases). This CDR3 comprises 16 residues. V was cut by 0 bases and J by 3 bases, with 12 bases left in between. Germline CDR1 reads LGHNA; CDR2 reads YNFKEQ. CDR3 sequence reads: CASSQEPGVNYNEQFF. CDR3 coding DNA: TGTGCCAGCAGCCAAGAACCGGGAGTAAACTACAATGAGCAGTTCTTC.

The chain links TRBV4-3 to TRBJ2-3; the D is unclear. Trimming took 0 bases from V and 2 from J, leaving 12 bases between them. This CDR3 is built from 16 residues. From germline, CDR1 is LGHNA and CDR2 YSLEER. Written as DNA, the CDR3 is TGCGCCAGCAGCCAAGACAACTATCGTTTCACAGATACGCAGTATTTT. It specifies CASSQDNYRFTDTQYF.

This rearrangement joins TRBV7-2 to TRBJ2-3; D assignment may be TRBD1 or TRBD2 (6 bases each). Germline V lookup: CDR1 SGHTA, CDR2 FQGNSA. This CDR3 is built from 18 residues. With 2 bases removed from V and 2 bases from J, the gap between germline ends came to 20 bases. The CDR3 region is CASSLFGGPGAVTDTQYF. The CDR3 DNA follows: TGTGCCAGCAGCTTATTTGGTGGCCCGGGGGCCGTCACAGATACGCAGTATTTT. The variable domain in full, with the rest retrieved from reference TRBV7-2 and TRBJ2-3, is GAGVSQSPSNKVTEKGKDVELRCDPISGHTALYWYRQSLGQGLEFLIYFQGNSAPDKSGLPSDRFSAERTGGSVSTLTIQRTQQEDSAVYLCASSLFGGPGAVTDTQYFGPGTRLTVL.

This clonotype was seen more than once but under ten times. The rearrangement joins TRBV3-1 to TRBJ1-4; D is unclear. The CDR3 has 12 residues. Per the germline V gene, CDR1 is LGHDT and CDR2 is YNNKEL (reference sequence). Deletions cut 0 bases from V and 10 bases from J, with 6 bases between. The CDR3 loop reads CASSQDMGKLFF. As DNA, the CDR3 is TGTGCCAGCAGCCAAGATATGGGAAAACTGTTTTTT.

This clonotype has a handful of counts. J is TRBJ2-1 and V is TRBV7-3, with 11 bases identical to TRBD2. Losses at the gene ends were 5 bases for V and 4 bases for J; bases not matched to a gene: 7. CDR3 length: 16 amino acids. The germline V gene has CDR1 SGHTA and CDR2 FQGTGA. The CDR3 DNA sequence: TGTGCCAGCAGCCCGCGTCCTAGCGGGGGGTACAATGAGCAGTTCTTC. This sequence encodes CASSPRPSGGYNEQFF.

J is TRBJ1-5 and V is TRBV25-1; no clear D gene. This CDR3 has 15 amino acids. The germline V gene encodes CDR1 MGHDK and CDR2 SYGVNS. V was shortened by 8 bases and J by 0 bases, with 14 bases between the two germline ends. The CDR3 protein is CASRVGSFSNQPQHF. CDR3 sequence (DNA): TGTGCCAGCCGGGTTGGTTCTTTTAGCAATCAGCCCCAGCATTTT.

This clonotype was seen many times. This chain connects TRBV7-2 to TRBJ2-3; no definite D call. CDR1 is SGHTA, CDR2 FQGNSA, per germline. This CDR3 comprises 13 residues. The ends were cut back, 3 bases at V and 0 bases at J, with 4 bases in the middle. The DNA for the CDR3 is TGTGCCAGCAGCTTTCCGAGCACAGATACGCAGTATTTT. This encodes CASSFPSTDTQYF.

The rearrangement joins TRBV7-7 to TRBJ2-7; D is tentatively TRBD1 or TRBD2 (5 bases each). Trimming left V 2 bases short and J 7 bases short, with 15 bases between. Germline V gives CDR1 SSHAT, CDR2 FNYEAQ (reference sequence). The CDR3 loop spans 14 amino acids. CDR3: CASSLQDGTGEQYF. CDR3 nucleotide sequence: TGTGCCAGCAGCTTACAGGACGGGACGGGAGAGCAGTACTTC.

V gene TRBV7-3 combines with J gene TRBJ2-1; possibly TRBD2 for D (6 bases). Germline V CDR1 and CDR2: SGHTA, FQGTGA. The CDR3 is made up of 14 amino acids. The germline V and J ends were trimmed by 2 bases and 5 bases, with 10 bases remaining between them. The CDR3 DNA follows: TGTGCCAGCAGCTTAGGGAGGCTCGACAATGAGCAGTTCTTC. Residues: CASSLGRLDNEQFF.

Worth noting for this clonotype: No conserved phenylalanine or tryptophan is present at the end of the CDR3, so a read error is the likely explanation. The limits of the CDR3 on the DNA are not certain, so only TCRdb's listed CDR3 is given. J is TRBJ2-5 and V is TRBV3-1. With termini counted, the CDR3 has 11 amino acids. From germline, CDR1 is LGHDT and CDR2 YNNKEL (reference sequence). The CDR3 region is CASSQGLTPWI.